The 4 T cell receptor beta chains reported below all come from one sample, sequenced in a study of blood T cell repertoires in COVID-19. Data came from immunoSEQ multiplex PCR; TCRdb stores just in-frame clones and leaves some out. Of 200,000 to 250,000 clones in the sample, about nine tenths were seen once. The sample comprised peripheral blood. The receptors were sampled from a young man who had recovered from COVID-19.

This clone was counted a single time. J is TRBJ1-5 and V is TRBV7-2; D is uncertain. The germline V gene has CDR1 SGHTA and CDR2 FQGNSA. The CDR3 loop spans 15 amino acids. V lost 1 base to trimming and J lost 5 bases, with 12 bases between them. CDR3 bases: TGTGCCAGCAGCTTAGAATCTCCGGGGTATCAGCCCCAGCATTTT. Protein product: CASSLESPGYQPQHF.

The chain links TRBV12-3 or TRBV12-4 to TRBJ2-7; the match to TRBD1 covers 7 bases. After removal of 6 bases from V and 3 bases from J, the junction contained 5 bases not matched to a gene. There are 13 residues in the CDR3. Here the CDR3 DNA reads TGTGCCAGCAGGTCGGGACAGAACTACGAGCAGTACTTC. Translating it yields CASRSGQNYEQYF.

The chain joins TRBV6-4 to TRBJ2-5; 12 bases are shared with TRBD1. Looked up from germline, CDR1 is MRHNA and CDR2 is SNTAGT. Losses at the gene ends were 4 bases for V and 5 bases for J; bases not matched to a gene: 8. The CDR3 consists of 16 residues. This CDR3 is CASSAGAGTGGETQYF. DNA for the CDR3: TGTGCCAGCAGTGCTGGGGCCGGGACAGGGGGCGAGACCCAGTACTTC.

In DNA, the CDR3 is TGTGCCAGCAGTGAACACAGAGCCTACGAGCAGTACTTC. Its translation: CASSEHRAYEQYF. V and J are TRBV6-1 and TRBJ2-7; no clear D gene. The germline CDR1 and CDR2 sequences are MNHNS and SASEGT. CDR3 length: 13 residues. With 2 bases removed from V and 2 bases from J, the gap between germline ends came to 7 bases.